This TCR beta chain was sequenced in a study of regulatory T cells in long-lasting Graves disease. The wider study: Newly diagnosed Graves' patients took antithyroid drugs under 3 months. Study results and caveats: For persistent Graves' patients, TCR diversity was lower than for newly diagnosed ones.

The time point was: newly diagnosed GD, antithyroid drugs for less than 3 months. Extracted PBMC RNA gave rise to the TCR library. Graves' disease diagnosis relied on American Thyroid Association guidelines. Arm-PCR with iRepertoire HTBI primers amplified the CDR3 regions for these TCR beta libraries. TCRdb ran MiXCR on the multiplex PCR reads and lists one entry per CDR3 protein. Of 300,000 to 400,000 distinct CDR3 sequences in the sample, approximately 15% were seen once. This clonotype occurred many times. Its antigen is unknown. This sample was shared with a second study, whose subject was T cells in Graves' hyperthyroidism and ophthalmopathy.

This clonotype was sampled from a man between 35 and 55 years old with Graves disease. The starting material was peripheral blood mononuclear cells (PBMCs), obtained at new diagnosis, from a patient treated with antithyroid drugs.

The CDR3 loop reads CATSILGIGYEQYF. CDR3 coding DNA: TGTGCCACCAGCATTCTTGGGATCGGTTACGAGCAGTACTTC. This rearrangement joins TRBV15 to TRBJ2-7, with D hard to call. Germline V gives CDR1 LNHNV, CDR2 YYDKDF (reference sequence). This CDR3 contains 14 residues. Trimming took off 4 bases at V and 4 bases at J, with 14 bases between the two ends.